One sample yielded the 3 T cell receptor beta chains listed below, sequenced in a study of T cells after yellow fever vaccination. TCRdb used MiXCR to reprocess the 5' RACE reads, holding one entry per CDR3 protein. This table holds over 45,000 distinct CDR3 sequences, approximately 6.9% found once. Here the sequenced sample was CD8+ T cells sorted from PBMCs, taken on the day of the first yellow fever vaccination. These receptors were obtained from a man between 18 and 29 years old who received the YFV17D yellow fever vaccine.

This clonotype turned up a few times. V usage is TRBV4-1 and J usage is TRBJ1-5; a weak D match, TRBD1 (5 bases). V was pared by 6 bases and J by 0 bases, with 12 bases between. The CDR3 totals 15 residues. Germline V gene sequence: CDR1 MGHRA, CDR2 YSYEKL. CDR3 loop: CASRERDVSNQPQHF. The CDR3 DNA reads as TGCGCCAGCAGGGAGAGGGACGTTAGCAATCAGCCCCAGCATTTT.

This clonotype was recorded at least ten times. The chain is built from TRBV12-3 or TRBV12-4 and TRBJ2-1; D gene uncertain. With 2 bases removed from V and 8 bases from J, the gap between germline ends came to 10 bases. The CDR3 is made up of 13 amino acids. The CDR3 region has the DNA TGTGCCAGCAGTTTACGTCTCTCGGATGAGCAGTTCTTC. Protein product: CASSLRLSDEQFF.

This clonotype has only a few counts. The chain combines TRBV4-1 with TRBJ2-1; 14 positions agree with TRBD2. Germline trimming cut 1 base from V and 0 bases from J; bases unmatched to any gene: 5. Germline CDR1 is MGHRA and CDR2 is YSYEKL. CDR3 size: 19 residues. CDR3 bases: TGCGCCAGCAGCCAAGCGGGACTAGCGGGGGCGAGCTCCTACAATGAGCAGTTCTTC. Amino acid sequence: CASSQAGLAGASSYNEQFF.